This passage covers 12 T cell receptor beta chains from one sample sequenced in a study of blood T cell repertoires in COVID-19 (dated by TCRdb to the early 2020s). The library was obtained by the immunoSEQ multiplex PCR assay. The immuneACCESS repertoire file appears here via TCRdb, limited to in-frame rearrangements. These files lack a portion of the clones; in checked studies, under half of the deficit traces to unresolved V genes, and the cause of the others is not known. The sample data list about 370,000 clones, and roughly 89% of these were observed just once. The ten largest make up about 7% of the sample. The source material was peripheral blood. These receptors were collected from a young man with active or convalescent COVID-19.

The chain employs TRBV5-4 and TRBJ1-5; 8 nucleotides align to TRBD1. Germline assignment: CDR1 SGHNT and CDR2 YYREEE (reference sequence). The CDR3 runs 16 residues. J was trimmed by 6 bases and V by 6 bases; bases with no gene match: 14. The DNA for the CDR3 is TGTGCCAGCACCACCCCAGGGGGCAAACTCAGTCAGCCCCAGCATTTT. It specifies CASTTPGGKLSQPQHF.

The chain uses TRBV24-1 and TRBJ1-2; D is unclear. CDR1 and CDR2 (germline): KGHDR, SFDVKD. The CDR3 is 13 residues long. V was trimmed by 9 bases and J by 3 bases, leaving 13 bases between them. The CDR3 DNA is TGTGCCACCCGAGGGAGGGAGCACTATGGCTACACCTTC. It translates to CATRGREHYGYTF.

This clone turned up a few times. The chain is built from TRBV3-1 (or the pseudogene TRBV3-2) and TRBJ2-7, with 7 nucleotides matching TRBD1. Germline assignment: CDR1 LGHDT and CDR2 YNNKEL (reference sequence). The V gene end was trimmed by 4 bases and the J gene end by 6 bases; junction bases not matched to a gene: 9. The CDR3 covers 14 residues. CDR3 region: CASSPLLTGVEQYF. For the CDR3, the DNA is TGTGCCAGCAGCCCTCTCCTTACAGGGGTCGAGCAGTACTTC.

This clone was detected only a few times. The CDR3 bases are TGTGCCACCGCAGGAACGACGCTATATGGCTACACCTTC. Its translation: CATAGTTLYGYTF. The V and J genes are TRBV28 and TRBJ1-2; D is undetermined. Germline CDR1 is MDHEN and CDR2 is SYDVKM. The CDR3 has 13 amino acids. Trimming shortened V by 10 bases and J by 5 bases, and 17 bases separated the two germline ends.

V is TRBV7-2 and J is TRBJ2-3; perhaps TRBD2 as D (6 bases). The CDR3 is 15 amino acids. Germline V lookup: CDR1 SGHTA, CDR2 FQGNSA. Trimming cost V 5 bases and J 1 base, with 13 bases left between them. In DNA, the CDR3 is TGTGCCAGCAGCCCCTGGGGGGTCGGCACAGATACGCAGTATTTT. Protein product: CASSPWGVGTDTQYF.

The J gene is TRBJ1-2, the V gene TRBV2; possibly TRBD1 for D (5 bases). Germline V gene lookup returns CDR1 SNHLY and CDR2 FYNNEI. This CDR3 contains 12 residues. The ends were cut back, 6 bases at V and 8 bases at J, with 13 bases in the middle. The CDR3 reads CASRGDSYGYTF. The CDR3 DNA sequence: TGTGCCAGCAGGGGTGACAGCTACGGCTACACCTTC. Based on the CDR3 plus reference TRBV2 and TRBJ1-2, the full variable domain is EPEVTQTPSHQVTQMGQEVILRCVPISNHLYFYWYRQILGQKVEFLVSFYNNEISEKSEIFDDQFSVERPDGSNFTLKIRSTKLEDSAMYFCASRGDSYGYTFGSGTRLTVV.

The chain couples TRBV4-1 to TRBJ2-7; no clear D. This CDR3 region has 15 residues. Trimming took 1 base from V and 2 from J, leaving 12 bases between them. The V gene's germline CDR1 is MGHRA and CDR2 YSYEKL. As DNA, the CDR3 is TGCGCCAGCAGCCAAGTTCATAGCACCACCTACGAGCAGTACTTC. It encodes CASSQVHSTTYEQYF.

The V call is TRBV4-3, the J call TRBJ2-7, with D maybe TRBD2 (5 bases). The germline V and J ends were trimmed by 5 bases and 1 base, with 21 bases remaining between them. Germline assignment: CDR1 LGHNA and CDR2 YSLEER. The CDR3 runs 17 residues. The CDR3 spells CASSFAYLAGGSYEQYF. CDR3 nucleotides: TGCGCCAGCAGCTTTGCCTACTTAGCCGGCGGGTCCTACGAGCAGTACTTC.

The chain combines TRBV9 with TRBJ2-1; 9 bases line up with TRBD2. The CDR3 is 17 residues long. The V segment lost 3 bases and the J segment 1 base; nucleotides outside the gene matches: 8. Germline V lookup: CDR1 SGDLS, CDR2 YYNGEE. The CDR3 region has the DNA TGTGCCAGCAGCGGCGGGACTAGCCGAATTTCCTACAATGAGCAGTTCTTC. Translating gives CASSGGTSRISYNEQFF.

The chain uses TRBV2 and TRBJ2-1; tentatively, D is TRBD1 (5 bases). This CDR3 has 15 amino acids. V was cut by 8 bases and J by 5 bases, with 19 bases left in between. Looked up from germline, CDR1 is SNHLY and CDR2 is FYNNEI. CDR3: CASSAQPGLNNEQFF. The CDR3 nucleotides read TGTGCCAGCTCCGCGCAGCCAGGGCTTAACAATGAGCAGTTCTTC.

V and J are TRBV12-3 or TRBV12-4 and TRBJ1-5, with D perhaps matching TRBD1 (5 bases). The V end was cut by 6 bases, the J end by 5 bases, with 11 bases between. The CDR3 covers 13 residues. CDR3 nucleotide sequence: TGTGCCAGCAGGAGCCAGACAGATCAGCCCCAGCATTTT. Translated: CASRSQTDQPQHF.

The chain couples TRBV14 to TRBJ1-2; D gene unclear. The CDR3 has 15 amino acids. Germline V gene lookup returns CDR1 SGHDN and CDR2 FVKESK. V shed 4 bases and J shed 0 bases, with 12 bases lying between them. CDR3 amino acids: CASSLIPQANYGYTF. The CDR3 DNA follows: TGTGCCAGCAGCCTGATCCCACAAGCTAACTATGGCTACACCTTC. The full variable domain, its missing parts supplied by reference TRBV14 and TRBJ1-2, is EAGVTQFPSHSVIEKGQTVTLRCDPISGHDNLYWYRRVMGKEIKFLLHFVKESKQDESGMPNNRFLAERTGGTYSTLKVQPAELEDSGVYFCASSLIPQANYGYTFGSGTRLTVV.